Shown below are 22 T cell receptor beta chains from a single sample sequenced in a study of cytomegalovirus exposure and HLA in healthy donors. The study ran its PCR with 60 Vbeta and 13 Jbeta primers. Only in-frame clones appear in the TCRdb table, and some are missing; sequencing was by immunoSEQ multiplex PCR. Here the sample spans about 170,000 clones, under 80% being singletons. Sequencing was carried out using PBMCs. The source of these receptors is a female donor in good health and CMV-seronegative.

This chain's CDR3 is CATLGLAGGLSTDTQYF. The CDR3 DNA reads TGTGCCACGCTGGGACTAGCGGGGGGGCTTAGCACAGATACGCAGTATTTT. V and J are TRBV5-6 and TRBJ2-3; 16 nucleotides line up with TRBD2. The germline CDR1 and CDR2 sequences are SGHDT and YYEEEE. This CDR3 has 17 residues. After removal of 9 bases from V and 0 bases from J, the junction contained 7 bases not matched to a gene.

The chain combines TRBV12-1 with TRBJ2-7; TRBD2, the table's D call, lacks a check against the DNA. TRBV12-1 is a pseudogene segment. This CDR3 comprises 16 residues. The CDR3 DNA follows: TGTGCCAGCAGCCCTTCTCAGGTAGCGGGACGCAACGAGCAGTACTTC. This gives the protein CASSPSQVAGRNEQYF.

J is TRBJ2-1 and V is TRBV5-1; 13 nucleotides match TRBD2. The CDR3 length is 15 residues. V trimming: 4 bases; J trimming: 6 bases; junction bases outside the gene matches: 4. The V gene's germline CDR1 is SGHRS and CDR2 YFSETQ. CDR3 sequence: CASSLGLAGRNEQFF. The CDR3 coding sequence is TGCGCCAGCAGCCTGGGACTAGCGGGACGCAATGAGCAGTTCTTC. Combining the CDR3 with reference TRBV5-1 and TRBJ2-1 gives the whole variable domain KAGVTQTPRYLIKTRGQQVTLSCSPISGHRSVSWYQQTPGQGLQFLFEYFSETQRNKGNFPGRFSGRQFSNSRSEMNVSTLELGDSALYLCASSLGLAGRNEQFFGPGTRLTVL.

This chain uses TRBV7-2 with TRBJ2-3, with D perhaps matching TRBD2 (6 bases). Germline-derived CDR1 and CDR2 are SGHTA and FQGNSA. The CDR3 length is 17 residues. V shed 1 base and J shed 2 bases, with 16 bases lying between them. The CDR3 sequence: CASSLGVGGGTTDTQYF. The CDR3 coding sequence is TGTGCCAGCAGCTTAGGAGTGGGTGGGGGGACCACAGATACGCAGTATTTT.

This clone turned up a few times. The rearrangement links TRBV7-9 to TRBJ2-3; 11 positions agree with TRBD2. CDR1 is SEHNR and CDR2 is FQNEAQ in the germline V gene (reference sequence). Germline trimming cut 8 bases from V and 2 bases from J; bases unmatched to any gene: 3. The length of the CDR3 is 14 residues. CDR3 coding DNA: TGTGCCAGCGGGACTAGCGGCAACACAGATACGCAGTATTTT. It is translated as CASGTSGNTDTQYF.

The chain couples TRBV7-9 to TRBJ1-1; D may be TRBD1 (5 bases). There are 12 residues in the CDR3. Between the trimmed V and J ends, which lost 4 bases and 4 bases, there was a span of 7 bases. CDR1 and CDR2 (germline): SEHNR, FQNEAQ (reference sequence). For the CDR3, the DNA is TGTGCCAGCAGCTCGCAGGGCACTGAAGCTTTCTTT. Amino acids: CASSSQGTEAFF.

The CDR3 nucleotides read TGTGCCAGCAGCCGAGGAGGGCTGCTGGAAACCGGGGAGCTGTTTTTT. It yields the protein CASSRGGLLETGELFF. The chain uses TRBV7-3 and TRBJ2-2, with D perhaps TRBD2 (6 bases). Deletions cut 5 bases from V and 5 bases from J, with 18 bases between. The CDR3 has 16 residues. Germline V CDR1 and CDR2: SGHTA, FQGTGA.

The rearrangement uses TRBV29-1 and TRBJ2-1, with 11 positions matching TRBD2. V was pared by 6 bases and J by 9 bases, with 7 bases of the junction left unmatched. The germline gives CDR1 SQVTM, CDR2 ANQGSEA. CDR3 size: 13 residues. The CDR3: CSVSTSGGGEQFF. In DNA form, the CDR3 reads TGCAGCGTATCCACTAGCGGGGGTGGTGAGCAGTTCTTC.

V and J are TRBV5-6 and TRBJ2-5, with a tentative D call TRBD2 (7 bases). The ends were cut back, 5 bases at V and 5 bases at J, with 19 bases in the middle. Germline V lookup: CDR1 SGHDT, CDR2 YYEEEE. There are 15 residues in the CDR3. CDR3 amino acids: CASSLGGGSYETQYF. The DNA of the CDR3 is TGTGCCAGCAGTCTTGGGGGGGGCAGTTACGAGACCCAGTACTTC.

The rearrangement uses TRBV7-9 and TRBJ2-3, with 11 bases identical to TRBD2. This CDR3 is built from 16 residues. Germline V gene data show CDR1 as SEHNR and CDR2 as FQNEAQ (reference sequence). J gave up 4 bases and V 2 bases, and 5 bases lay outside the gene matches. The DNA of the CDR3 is TGTGCCAGCAGCTTACCGACTAGCGGGATGTCAGATACGCAGTATTTT. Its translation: CASSLPTSGMSDTQYF.

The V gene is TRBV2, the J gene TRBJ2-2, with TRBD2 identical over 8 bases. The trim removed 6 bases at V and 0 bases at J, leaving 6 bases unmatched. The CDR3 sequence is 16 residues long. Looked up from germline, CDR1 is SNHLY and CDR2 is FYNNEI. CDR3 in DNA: TGTGCCAGCAGGCCTACTAGCGGCGCGAACACCGGGGAGCTGTTTTTT. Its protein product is CASRPTSGANTGELFF.

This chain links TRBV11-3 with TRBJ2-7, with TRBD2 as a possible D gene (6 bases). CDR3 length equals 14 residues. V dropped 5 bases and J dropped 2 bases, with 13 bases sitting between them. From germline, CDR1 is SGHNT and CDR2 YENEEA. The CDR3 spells CASSPGTPPYEQYF. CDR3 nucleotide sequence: TGTGCCAGCAGCCCCGGGACTCCTCCCTACGAGCAGTACTTC.

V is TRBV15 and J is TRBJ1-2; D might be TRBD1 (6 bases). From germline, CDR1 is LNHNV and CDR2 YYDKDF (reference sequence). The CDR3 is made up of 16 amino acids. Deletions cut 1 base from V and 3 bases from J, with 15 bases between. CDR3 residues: CATSRVAGRGDYGYTF. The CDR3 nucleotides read TGTGCCACCAGCAGAGTAGCGGGGAGGGGGGACTATGGCTACACCTTC. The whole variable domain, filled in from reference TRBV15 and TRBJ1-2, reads DAMVIQNPRYQVTQFGKPVTLSCSQTLNHNVMYWYQQKSSQAPKLLFHYYDKDFNNEADTPDNFQSRRPNTSFCFLDIRSPGLGDTAMYLCATSRVAGRGDYGYTFGSGTRLTVV.

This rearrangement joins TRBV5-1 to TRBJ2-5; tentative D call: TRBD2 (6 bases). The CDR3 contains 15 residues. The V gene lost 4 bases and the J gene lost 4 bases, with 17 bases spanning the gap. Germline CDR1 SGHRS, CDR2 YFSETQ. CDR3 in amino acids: CASSPLGGIRETQYF. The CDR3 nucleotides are TGCGCCAGCAGCCCCTTGGGGGGAATTAGAGAGACCCAGTACTTC.

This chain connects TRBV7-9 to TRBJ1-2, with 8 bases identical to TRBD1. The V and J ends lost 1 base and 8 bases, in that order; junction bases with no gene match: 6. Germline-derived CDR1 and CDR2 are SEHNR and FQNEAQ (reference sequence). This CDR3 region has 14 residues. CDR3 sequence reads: CASSLEPGGGGYTF. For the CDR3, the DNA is TGTGCCAGCAGCTTAGAGCCAGGGGGCGGGGGCTACACCTTC.

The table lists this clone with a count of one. CDR3 bases: TGTGCCAGCAGTTCACTAGCGGGAGTCTACGAGCAGTACTTC. This sequence encodes CASSSLAGVYEQYF. The V and J genes are TRBV28 and TRBJ2-7, with 11 bases aligning to TRBD2. V was clipped by 4 bases and J by 3 bases; unmatched bases: 2. Germline lookup yields CDR1 MDHEN and CDR2 SYDVKM. CDR3 size: 14 residues. The variable domain in full, with the rest retrieved from reference TRBV28 and TRBJ2-7, is DVKVTQSSRYLVKRTGEKVFLECVQDMDHENMFWYRQDPGLGLRLIYFSYDVKMKEKGDIPEGYSVSREKKERFSLILESASTNQTSMYLCASSSLAGVYEQYFGPGTRLTVT.

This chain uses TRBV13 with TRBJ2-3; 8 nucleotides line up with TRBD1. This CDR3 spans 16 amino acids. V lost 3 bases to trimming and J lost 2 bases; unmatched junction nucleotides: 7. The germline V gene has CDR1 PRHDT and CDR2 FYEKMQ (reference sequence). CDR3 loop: CASSFETGALTDTQYF. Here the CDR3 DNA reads TGTGCCAGCAGCTTCGAGACAGGGGCCCTCACAGATACGCAGTATTTT.

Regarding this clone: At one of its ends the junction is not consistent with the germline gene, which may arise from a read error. In DNA form, the CDR3 reads TGTGCTAGCAGCCTCCCCGCGGGAGCGGGAGGGGAGCTGTTTTTT. Protein: CASSLPAGAGGELFF. The chain combines TRBV7-7 with TRBJ2-2; 7 positions match TRBD2. The CDR3 is made up of 15 amino acids. Looked up from germline, CDR1 is SSHAT and CDR2 is FNYEAQ (reference sequence).

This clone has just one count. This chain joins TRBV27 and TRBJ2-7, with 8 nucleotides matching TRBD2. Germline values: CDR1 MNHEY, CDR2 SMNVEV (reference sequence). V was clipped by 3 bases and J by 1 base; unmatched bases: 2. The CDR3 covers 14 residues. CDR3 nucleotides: TGTGCCAGCAGTTTTTTAGCGGGATCCTACGAGCAGTACTTC. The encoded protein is CASSFLAGSYEQYF.

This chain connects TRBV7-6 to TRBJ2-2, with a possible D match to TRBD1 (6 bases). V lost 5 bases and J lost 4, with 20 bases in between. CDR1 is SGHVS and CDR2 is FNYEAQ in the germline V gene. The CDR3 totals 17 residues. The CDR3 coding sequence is TGTGCCAGCAGCGATCGTCGTTCCACAGGGTCCACCGGGGAGCTGTTTTTT. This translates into CASSDRRSTGSTGELFF.

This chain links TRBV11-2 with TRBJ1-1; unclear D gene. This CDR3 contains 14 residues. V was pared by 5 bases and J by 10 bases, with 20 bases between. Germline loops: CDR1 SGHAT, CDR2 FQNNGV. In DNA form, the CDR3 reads TGTGCCAGCAGCGAAAATAGGCCGCCGGGGATAGCTTTCTTT. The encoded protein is CASSENRPPGIAFF.

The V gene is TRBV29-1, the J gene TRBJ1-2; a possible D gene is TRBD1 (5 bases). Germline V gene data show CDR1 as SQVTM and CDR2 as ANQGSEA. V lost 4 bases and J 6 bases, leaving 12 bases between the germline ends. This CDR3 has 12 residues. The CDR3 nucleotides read TGCAGCGTTGTGGAGACAGTCCATGGCTACACCTTC. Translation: CSVVETVHGYTF.